Following are 31 T cell receptor beta chains from one sample sequenced in a study of T cell responses to AZD1222 COVID-19 vaccine. Profiling relied on immunoSEQ multiplex PCR, and the TCRdb table lists in-frame clones only, not all of them. This table has about 130,000 clones, over 90% appearing once. The sample was peripheral blood, taken on day 0 of AZD1222 vaccination. The receptors here all came from an adult in good health.

The gene calls are TRBV12-1 and TRBJ2-3. TRBV12-1 is a pseudogene segment. The CDR3 contains 15 residues. This CDR3 reads CASSPGTPSTDTQYF. As DNA, the CDR3 is TGTGCCAGCAGCCCGGGGACCCCCAGCACAGATACGCAGTATTTT.

The rearrangement joins TRBV5-5 to TRBJ1-4, with 8 bases lining up with TRBD1. The CDR3 consists of 17 residues. Looked up from germline, CDR1 is SGHKS and CDR2 is YYEKEE (reference sequence). Trimming took 4 bases from V and 10 from J; bases not matched to a gene: 18. The CDR3 is CASSPEGGQVGEGKLFF. The CDR3 bases are TGTGCCAGCAGCCCGGAGGGGGGACAGGTCGGCGAAGGAAAACTGTTTTTT.

In DNA, the CDR3 is TGCGCCAGCAGCCAAGATGGGCAGATTAACTATGGCTACACCTTC. It codes for CASSQDGQINYGYTF. V is TRBV4-1 and J is TRBJ1-2; D is undetermined. This CDR3 spans 15 amino acids. In germline, CDR1 is MGHRA, CDR2 YSYEKL. Trimming left V 0 bases short and J 1 base short, with 9 bases between.

The chain recombines TRBV30 with TRBJ2-7; 12 bases align to TRBD1. CDR3 length: 13 residues. From germline, CDR1 is GTSNPN and CDR2 SVGIG (reference sequence). The V segment lost 2 bases and the J segment 8 bases; nucleotides outside the gene matches: 4. The CDR3 is CAWSSGTGGKQYF. For the CDR3, the DNA is TGTGCCTGGAGTTCTGGGACAGGGGGCAAGCAGTACTTC.

CDR3 in DNA: TGTGCCAGCAGCGTTGCCCCCCTAGGTGAGCAGTTCTTC. Its protein is CASSVAPLGEQFF. V and J are TRBV5-6 and TRBJ2-1; no firm D call. This CDR3 spans 13 amino acids. Per germline, CDR1 SGHDT and CDR2 YYEEEE. V was clipped by 4 bases and J by 9 bases, with 14 bases between them. Based on the CDR3 plus reference TRBV5-6 and TRBJ2-1, the full variable domain is DAGVTQSPTHLIKTRGQQVTLRCSPKSGHDTVSWYQQALGQGPQFIFQYYEEEERQRGNFPDRFSGHQFPNYSSELNVNALLLGDSALYLCASSVAPLGEQFFGPGTRLTVL.

The rearrangement uses TRBV11-2 and TRBJ1-2, with D hard to call. V lost 1 base, J lost 4 bases, and 10 bases lay in between. The CDR3 spans 14 residues. Per the germline V gene, CDR1 is SGHAT and CDR2 is FQNNGV. The CDR3 sequence is CASSLVARIYGYTF. The CDR3 DNA follows: TGTGCCAGCAGCTTAGTAGCTCGGATCTATGGCTACACCTTC.

This chain connects TRBV19 to TRBJ1-4; 8 bases are a match to TRBD1. The CDR3 contains 14 residues. Germline V gene lookup returns CDR1 LNHDA and CDR2 SQIVND (reference sequence). Unmatched junction bases numbered 4, after V lost 3 bases and J lost 7 bases. The CDR3 loop reads CASSIGTGGEKLFF. CDR3 DNA: TGTGCCAGTAGTATCGGAACAGGGGGTGAAAAACTGTTTTTT.

The rearrangement joins TRBV20-1 to TRBJ2-7; no clear D. Germline loops: CDR1 DFQATT, CDR2 SNEGSKA (reference sequence). Trimming left V 6 bases short and J 2 bases short, with 8 bases between. This CDR3 contains 11 residues. The CDR3 DNA reads as TGCAGTGCCCCAGGTGCCTACGAGCAGTACTTC. Translation gives CSAPGAYEQYF.

The chain is built from TRBV4-1 and TRBJ1-6; D is unclear. V was cut by 4 bases and J by 7 bases, with 8 bases left in between. The CDR3 contains 13 residues. The germline V gene has CDR1 MGHRA and CDR2 YSYEKL. CDR3 amino acids: CASSLGRNSPLHF. The CDR3 DNA follows: TGCGCCAGCAGCCTTGGTCGGAATTCACCCCTCCACTTT.

A single count supports this clone. This chain uses TRBV5-8 with TRBJ1-5; no clear D. Per the germline V gene, CDR1 is SGHTS and CDR2 is YDEGEE. The CDR3 has 13 amino acids. V was shortened by 2 bases and J by 3 bases, with 6 bases between the two germline ends. CDR3 residues: CASSLQHNQPQHF. The CDR3 region has the DNA TGTGCCAGCAGCTTACAGCACAATCAGCCCCAGCATTTT. Filled out from reference TRBV5-8 and TRBJ1-5, the complete variable domain reads EAGVTQSPTHLIKTRGQQATLRCSPISGHTSVYWYQQALGLGLQFLLWYDEGEERNRGNFPPRFSGRQFPNYSSELNVNALELEDSALYLCASSLQHNQPQHFGDGTRLSIL.

The gene calls are TRBV19 and TRBJ1-5, with 7 bases lining up with TRBD1. With V trimmed by 7 bases and J by 1 base, 7 bases remained unmatched. The CDR3 length is 15 residues. Germline V gives CDR1 LNHDA, CDR2 SQIVND (reference sequence). CDR3: CASKRQGLSNQPQHF. The CDR3 DNA reads as TGTGCCAGTAAGAGACAGGGTTTAAGCAATCAGCCCCAGCATTTT. Based on the CDR3 plus reference TRBV19 and TRBJ1-5, the full variable domain is DGGITQSPKYLFRKEGQNVTLSCEQNLNHDAMYWYRQDPGQGLRLIYYSQIVNDFQKGDIAEGYSVSREKKESFPLTVTSAQKNPTAFYLCASKRQGLSNQPQHFGDGTRLSIL.

This rearrangement joins TRBV5-1 to TRBJ2-3; no clear D. The V gene's germline CDR1 is SGHRS and CDR2 YFSETQ. V was shortened by 4 bases and J by 4 bases, with 13 bases between the two germline ends. This CDR3 comprises 14 residues. This CDR3 is CASSLGRNADTQYF. The CDR3 bases are TGCGCCAGCAGCCTCGGACGGAATGCAGATACGCAGTATTTT.

The chain employs TRBV19 and TRBJ2-5, with TRBD2 matching 8 bases. Germline assignment: CDR1 LNHDA and CDR2 SQIVND (reference sequence). This CDR3 contains 15 residues. The V and J ends lost 4 bases and 6 bases, in that order; junction bases with no gene match: 10. For the CDR3, the DNA is TGTGCCAGTAGTACTGGACTAGCCCGGGGGAAGACCCAGTACTTC. Encoded protein: CASSTGLARGKTQYF.

This CDR3 is CASSDTGGIYEQYF. In DNA, the CDR3 is TGTGCCAGCAGTGATACAGGGGGTATCTACGAGCAGTACTTC. V is TRBV2 and J is TRBJ2-7; 8 bases match TRBD1. CDR3 length equals 14 residues. Germline trimming cut 3 bases from V and 3 bases from J; bases unmatched to any gene: 4. Germline loops: CDR1 SNHLY, CDR2 FYNNEI.

The V call is TRBV20-1, the J call TRBJ2-7; D is undetermined. V was clipped by 3 bases and J by 0 bases, with 9 bases between them. The CDR3 has 13 amino acids. Per the germline V gene, CDR1 is DFQATT and CDR2 is SNEGSKA (reference sequence). In nucleotides, the CDR3 is TGCAGTGCTAGTGATTCTAGCTCCTACGAGCAGTACTTC. Translation: CSASDSSSYEQYF.

This rearrangement joins TRBV20-1 to TRBJ2-3; D unresolved. The germline CDR1 and CDR2 sequences are DFQATT and SNEGSKA (reference sequence). The CDR3 totals 13 residues. Between the trimmed V and J ends, which lost 3 bases and 3 bases, there was a span of 10 bases. For the CDR3, the DNA is TGCAGTGCTAGTAAGGCGTTGACAGATACGCAGTATTTT. This gives the protein CSASKALTDTQYF.

The chain joins TRBV13 to TRBJ2-7, with TRBD2 matching over 9 bases. Germline loops: CDR1 PRHDT, CDR2 FYEKMQ (reference sequence). J gave up 6 bases and V 5 bases, and 5 bases lay outside the gene matches. CDR3 length: 13 residues. Written as DNA, the CDR3 is TGTGCCAGCAGCCCTAGCGGGAATCTCGAGCAGTACTTC. It encodes CASSPSGNLEQYF.

The chain combines TRBV29-1 with TRBJ2-2; the D gene could be TRBD1 or TRBD2 (5 bases each). The CDR3 covers 12 residues. V lost 7 bases and J 5 bases, leaving 11 bases between the germline ends. Germline V lookup: CDR1 SQVTM, CDR2 ANQGSEA. This CDR3 reads CSAGGATGELFF. The CDR3 region has the DNA TGCAGCGCTGGGGGAGCAACCGGGGAGCTGTTTTTT.

J is TRBJ2-1 and V is TRBV7-9; D possibly corresponds to TRBD1 (7 bases). The CDR3 is made up of 16 amino acids. The V end was cut by 5 bases, the J end by 3 bases, with 17 bases between. Germline V gives CDR1 SEHNR, CDR2 FQNEAQ (reference sequence). CDR3 coding DNA: TGTGCCAGCAGCCCAAGGGCGGGACAGTACTACAATGAGCAGTTCTTC. Translation gives CASSPRAGQYYNEQFF.

V gene TRBV29-1 combines with J gene TRBJ1-2, with D possibly being TRBD1 (6 bases). The ends were cut back, 3 bases at V and 1 base at J, with 15 bases in the middle. The germline CDR1 and CDR2 sequences are SQVTM and ANQGSEA. The CDR3 is 15 residues long. CDR3 sequence: CSVDVSDSLNYGYTF. The CDR3 nucleotides read TGCAGCGTTGACGTATCGGACAGCCTTAACTATGGCTACACCTTC.

This chain uses TRBV7-2 with TRBJ1-2; maybe TRBD1 (5 bases). Germline V gives CDR1 SGHTA, CDR2 FQGNSA. V lost 0 bases and J lost 6, with 14 bases in between. The CDR3 extends over 15 amino acids. The CDR3 region is CASSLALSRAHGYTF. In DNA form, the CDR3 reads TGTGCCAGCAGCTTAGCGCTCTCCAGGGCTCATGGCTACACCTTC.

V is TRBV7-2 and J is TRBJ1-3, with D tentatively TRBD1 (6 bases). The CDR3 runs to 17 residues. The germline CDR1 and CDR2 sequences are SGHTA and FQGNSA. Trimming removed 4 bases from V and 0 bases from J, with 16 bases in between. This chain's CDR3 is CASSSQVRDNSGNTIYF. As DNA, the CDR3 is TGTGCCAGCAGCTCTCAGGTCAGGGACAACTCTGGAAACACCATATATTTT.

The chain recombines TRBV5-1 with TRBJ1-2; tentative D call: TRBD1 (6 bases). V lost 5 bases and J 5 bases, leaving 16 bases between the germline ends. The CDR3 is 14 amino acids. CDR1 is SGHRS and CDR2 is YFSETQ in the germline V gene. This CDR3 is CASRTGTTSYGYTF. CDR3 DNA sequence: TGCGCCAGCAGAACCGGGACAACCAGTTATGGCTACACCTTC. The variable domain in full, with the rest retrieved from reference TRBV5-1 and TRBJ1-2, is KAGVTQTPRYLIKTRGQQVTLSCSPISGHRSVSWYQQTPGQGLQFLFEYFSETQRNKGNFPGRFSGRQFSNSRSEMNVSTLELGDSALYLCASRTGTTSYGYTFGSGTRLTVV.

The rearrangement joins TRBV1 to TRBJ2-1; the D call TRBD1 from the table was never checked on the DNA. TRBV1 is shown as a pseudogene. The CDR3 loop spans 16 amino acids. CDR3 protein: CTSSQDHRGAYNEQFF. The CDR3 coding sequence is TGCACCAGCAGCCAAGATCACAGGGGGGCCTACAATGAGCAGTTCTTC.

This chain links TRBV24-1 with TRBJ2-1, with 8 bases fitting TRBD2. Trimming at V came to 2 bases and at J to 6 bases, leaving 5 bases not matched to a gene. CDR1 and CDR2 (germline): KGHDR, SFDVKD. The CDR3 extends over 15 amino acids. The CDR3 nucleotides are TGTGCCACCAGTGATTCGGGGACTAGTCTCAATGAGCAGTTCTTC. The encoded protein is CATSDSGTSLNEQFF.

This rearrangement joins TRBV2 to TRBJ1-2, with 9 bases aligning to TRBD1. The CDR3 extends over 15 amino acids. Germline V lookup: CDR1 SNHLY, CDR2 FYNNEI. The ends lost 6 bases at V and 4 bases at J; junction bases unmatched: 9. CDR3 in amino acids: CASRKGDRVVYGYTF. The CDR3 DNA sequence: TGTGCCAGCAGGAAAGGGGACAGGGTTGTCTATGGCTACACCTTC.

This clone was observed once. The chain employs TRBV9 and TRBJ2-7; TRBD1 agrees at 11 bases. Looked up from germline, CDR1 is SGDLS and CDR2 is YYNGEE. Germline trimming cut 4 bases from V and 3 bases from J; bases unmatched to any gene: 9. The CDR3 is made up of 16 amino acids. Here the CDR3 reads CASSPLVGQGGYEQYF. DNA for the CDR3: TGTGCCAGCAGCCCCTTGGTGGGACAGGGGGGCTACGAGCAGTACTTC.

The V call is TRBV24-1, the J call TRBJ2-2; TRBD2 might be the D (6 bases). V was cut by 2 bases and J by 0 bases, with 12 bases left in between. Germline V lookup: CDR1 KGHDR, CDR2 SFDVKD. The CDR3 contains 17 residues. CDR3 in amino acids: CATSDWGGRTNTGELFF. The DNA of the CDR3 is TGTGCCACCAGTGATTGGGGAGGACGAACGAACACCGGGGAGCTGTTTTTT.

In the case of this clone: Within the sample, other DNA sequences also encode this same CDR3. V is TRBV12-3 or TRBV12-4 and J is TRBJ2-7; D ambiguous. This CDR3 contains 13 residues. Trimming removed 1 base at V and 0 bases at J, with 4 bases between. This CDR3 reads CASSLGTSYEQYF. In DNA form, the CDR3 reads TGTGCCAGCAGTTTAGGGACCTCCTACGAGCAGTACTTC.

V and J are TRBV5-1 and TRBJ1-4; D is perhaps TRBD1 (6 bases). This CDR3 contains 15 residues. Germline CDR1 and CDR2: SGHRS and YFSETQ. Deletions cut 2 bases from V and 8 bases from J, with 16 bases between. This CDR3 is CASSFNRESGEKLFF. CDR3 DNA: TGCGCCAGCAGCTTCAACAGGGAGTCAGGGGAAAAACTGTTTTTT. Complete variable domain (other parts from reference TRBV5-1 and TRBJ1-4): KAGVTQTPRYLIKTRGQQVTLSCSPISGHRSVSWYQQTPGQGLQFLFEYFSETQRNKGNFPGRFSGRQFSNSRSEMNVSTLELGDSALYLCASSFNRESGEKLFFGSGTQLSVL.

This clone showed up just a few times. The rearrangement links TRBV19 to TRBJ1-1; the match to TRBD1 covers 7 bases. The germline V gene encodes CDR1 LNHDA and CDR2 SQIVND (reference sequence). This CDR3 is built from 16 residues. V gave up 5 bases and J gave up 3 bases; unmatched junction bases: 12. The CDR3 is CASSPSDRQSYTEAFF. The CDR3 coding sequence is TGTGCCAGTAGTCCTTCGGACAGGCAAAGCTACACTGAAGCTTTCTTT.